These 26 T cell receptor beta chains were all obtained from the same sample, sequenced in a study of blood T cell repertoires in COVID-19. Clones were sequenced by immunoSEQ multiplex PCR, and TCRdb holds only the in-frame ones, with some missing. The sample lists under 350,000 clones, roughly 90% occurring once. Sequencing input: PBMCs or T cells enriched from blood (not recorded which). The receptors originated from a woman aged 40 to 55 who had recovered from COVID-19.

The chain carries TRBV3-1 (or the pseudogene TRBV3-2) and TRBJ2-7, with D possibly matching TRBD1 (5 bases). Trimming cost V 0 bases and J 5 bases, with 11 bases left between them. The CDR3 spans 14 residues. Germline CDR1 is LGHDT and CDR2 is YNNKEL (reference sequence). As DNA, the CDR3 is TGTGCCAGCAGCCAAGACAGGGTGATACACGAGCAGTACTTC. It yields the protein CASSQDRVIHEQYF.

This clone has only a few counts. The chain has TRBV30 and TRBJ2-7, with D possibly TRBD1 on 6 matching bases. The CDR3 spans 15 residues. The germline gives CDR1 GTSNPN, CDR2 SVGIG (reference sequence). V was clipped by 0 bases and J by 7 bases, with 19 bases between them. CDR3 bases: TGTGCCTGGAGTGTACTCGAGGGGGTTGGCGGTGAGCAGTACTTC. Its translation: CAWSVLEGVGGEQYF.

This clone appeared a few times. The genes are TRBV5-4 and TRBJ1-1; 8 bases are a match to TRBD1. The CDR3 is 14 amino acids. After removal of 2 bases from V and 10 bases from J, the junction contained 10 bases not matched to a gene. Germline V gives CDR1 SGHNT, CDR2 YYREEE (reference sequence). CDR3 DNA sequence: TGTGCCAGCAGCTTAAACTTCCAGGGGGCGAGAGCTTTCTTT. This sequence encodes CASSLNFQGARAFF. Complete variable domain (other parts from reference TRBV5-4 and TRBJ1-1): ETGVTQSPTHLIKTRGQQVTLRCSSQSGHNTVSWYQQALGQGPQFIFQYYREEENGRGNFPPRFSGLQFPNYSSELNVNALELDDSALYLCASSLNFQGARAFFGQGTRLTVV.

This chain connects TRBV9 to TRBJ2-2, with a weak D call TRBD2 (5 bases). The CDR3 totals 16 residues. Germline CDR1 SGDLS, CDR2 YYNGEE. The V and J ends lost 6 bases and 4 bases respectively, with 19 bases between them. CDR3 protein: CASTRGEGGGTGELFF. In DNA, the CDR3 is TGTGCCAGCACCCGGGGAGAGGGCGGAGGCACCGGGGAGCTGTTTTTT.

As concerns this clone: One end of the junction varies from germline; a read error may be responsible. The chain joins TRBV29-1 to TRBJ2-3; a weak D match, TRBD1 (5 bases). The germline gives CDR1 SQVTM, CDR2 ANQGSEA. There are 14 residues in the CDR3. As DNA, the CDR3 is TGCAGCGTCGAAGGAAAGGGGTCGCCAGATACGCAGTATTTT. It specifies CSVEGKGSPDTQYF.

This chain connects TRBV7-8 to TRBJ2-1; TRBD2 agrees at 9 bases. CDR3 length equals 17 residues. Germline V CDR1 and CDR2: SGHVS, FQNEAQ. V trimming: 3 bases; J trimming: 4 bases; junction bases outside the gene matches: 10. In DNA, the CDR3 is TGTGCCAGCAGCTTGAGCGGCGGGAGGGTCCTTTACAATGAGCAGTTCTTC. Its translation: CASSLSGGRVLYNEQFF.

The chain recombines TRBV2 with TRBJ1-6; D is perhaps TRBD1 (5 bases). Germline loops: CDR1 SNHLY, CDR2 FYNNEI. CDR3 length: 15 residues. Trimming pared 5 bases from V and 5 bases from J, leaving 13 bases between. CDR3 DNA sequence: TGTGCCAGCAGTAGACTCGACAGTAATAATTCACCCCTCCACTTT. As protein: CASSRLDSNNSPLHF.

The chain has TRBV28 and TRBJ1-2, with D unclear. The V end was cut by 2 bases, the J end by 1 base, with 8 bases between. The CDR3 spans 14 residues. The germline V gene encodes CDR1 MDHEN and CDR2 SYDVKM. CDR3 in DNA: TGTGCCAGCAGTTTACACCTCAGTAACTATGGCTACACCTTC. It encodes CASSLHLSNYGYTF.

The genes are TRBV27 and TRBJ1-5; the D gene is possibly TRBD1 (5 bases). CDR1 MNHEY and CDR2 SMNVEV come from the germline V gene (reference sequence). The CDR3 extends over 18 amino acids. V was pared by 4 bases and J by 1 base, with 20 bases between. CDR3 sequence: CASSSLLIAGSSNQPQHF. CDR3 DNA sequence: TGTGCCAGCAGTTCGCTTCTTATAGCAGGGTCGAGCAATCAGCCCCAGCATTTT.

For this clone: At the DNA level, this CDR3 is encoded by other sequences in the same sample as well. The chain uses TRBV7-2 and TRBJ2-2; tentatively, D is TRBD1 (6 bases). Germline V CDR1 and CDR2: SGHTA, FQGNSA. The CDR3 has 14 residues. Trimming left V 5 bases short and J 4 bases short, with 11 bases between. CDR3 bases: TGTGCCAGCAGCGGGCGGACAGTCACCGGGGAGCTGTTTTTT. Amino acids: CASSGRTVTGELFF.

This clone came up a few times. The CDR3 is CASSSSQGLWGYTF. In nucleotides, the CDR3 is TGTGCCAGCAGCTCATCACAGGGTTTGTGGGGCTACACCTTC. The chain employs TRBV5-4 and TRBJ1-2; tentative D call: TRBD1 (6 bases). The V gene lost 3 bases and the J gene lost 8 bases, with 17 bases spanning the gap. This CDR3 is built from 14 residues. Germline assignment: CDR1 SGHNT and CDR2 YYREEE (reference sequence).

The V gene is TRBV6-5, the J gene TRBJ1-2; D is possibly TRBD1 (5 bases). Germline CDR1 is MNHEY and CDR2 is SVGAGI. The CDR3 length is 14 residues. V was shortened by 2 bases and J by 4 bases, with 11 bases between the two germline ends. CDR3 region: CASSYHRSRYGYTF. The DNA of the CDR3 is TGTGCCAGCAGTTACCACAGGTCCCGCTATGGCTACACCTTC.

This chain links TRBV13 with TRBJ2-3; D remains ambiguous. Germline V gene data show CDR1 as PRHDT and CDR2 as FYEKMQ (reference sequence). V lost 6 bases and J lost 3, with 4 bases in between. This CDR3 is 11 amino acids long. The CDR3 region has the DNA TGTGCCAGCAGTCAAACAGATACGCAGTATTTT. Its protein product is CASSQTDTQYF.

This chain links TRBV5-1 with TRBJ2-1; 15 positions agree with TRBD2. The CDR3 has 14 residues. The V and J ends lost 5 bases and 9 bases, in that order; junction bases with no gene match: 3. Looked up from germline, CDR1 is SGHRS and CDR2 is YFSETQ. The CDR3, as DNA: TGCGCCAGCAGGGAGGGACTAGCGGGGGGTGAGCAGTTCTTC. Translation gives CASREGLAGGEQFF.

This chain connects TRBV5-1 to TRBJ2-1; D is possibly TRBD2 (7 bases). The length of the CDR3 is 15 residues. The V end was cut by 0 bases, the J end by 6 bases, with 13 bases between. Germline lookup yields CDR1 SGHRS and CDR2 YFSETQ. The CDR3 DNA reads as TGCGCCAGCAGCTTGGTTGGGAGGGGGGTCAATGAGCAGTTCTTC. It encodes CASSLVGRGVNEQFF. The variable domain in full, with the rest retrieved from reference TRBV5-1 and TRBJ2-1, is KAGVTQTPRYLIKTRGQQVTLSCSPISGHRSVSWYQQTPGQGLQFLFEYFSETQRNKGNFPGRFSGRQFSNSRSEMNVSTLELGDSALYLCASSLVGRGVNEQFFGPGTRLTVL.

The J gene is TRBJ2-2, the V gene TRBV5-1, with TRBD1 matching over 8 bases. Germline-derived CDR1 and CDR2 are SGHRS and YFSETQ. The CDR3 is made up of 17 amino acids. The ends lost 0 bases at V and 2 bases at J; junction bases unmatched: 6. The CDR3 loop is CASSLGTGMSNTGELFF. DNA for the CDR3: TGCGCCAGCAGCTTGGGGACAGGGATGTCCAACACCGGGGAGCTGTTTTTT.

The rearrangement links TRBV9 to TRBJ1-3; D is perhaps TRBD1 (5 bases). The CDR3 extends over 16 amino acids. CDR1 is SGDLS, CDR2 YYNGEE, per germline. V lost 0 bases and J 2 bases, leaving 12 bases between the germline ends. CDR3 coding DNA: TGTGCCAGCAGCGTAGACGATGCGGGGGCTGGAAACACCATATATTTT. Protein: CASSVDDAGAGNTIYF.

This chain uses TRBV10-1 with TRBJ2-1; TRBD2 agrees at 10 bases. This CDR3 comprises 16 residues. J gave up 7 bases and V 3 bases, and 9 bases lay outside the gene matches. Germline V CDR1 and CDR2: WNHNN, SYGVQD (reference sequence). The CDR3 loop is CASSESLAGVRNEQFF. DNA for the CDR3: TGCGCCAGCAGTGAATCCCTAGCGGGGGTTAGAAATGAGCAGTTCTTC.

The chain combines TRBV3-1 (or the pseudogene TRBV3-2) with TRBJ2-2; 10 bases agree with TRBD2. Trimming took 2 bases from V and 3 from J; bases not matched to a gene: 3. Germline V gene data show CDR1 as LGHDT and CDR2 as YNNKEL (reference sequence). CDR3 length equals 16 residues. CDR3 region: CASSQPTSGYTGELFF. CDR3 bases: TGTGCCAGCAGCCAACCGACTAGCGGGTACACCGGGGAGCTGTTTTTT.

This clone was detected only once. This same CDR3 is encoded by further DNA sequences in the sample. V gene TRBV7-3 combines with J gene TRBJ1-1; TRBD1 is a possible D gene (5 bases). Germline values: CDR1 SGHTA, CDR2 FQGTGA. V lost 4 bases to trimming and J lost 4 bases, with 13 bases between them. The CDR3 totals 14 residues. The CDR3 spells CASSSGGGSTEAFF. In nucleotides, the CDR3 is TGTGCCAGCAGCTCTGGCGGGGGGAGCACTGAAGCTTTCTTT.

A few counts support this clone. This chain connects TRBV2 to TRBJ2-7; D not resolved. CDR1 is SNHLY, CDR2 FYNNEI, per germline. The CDR3 totals 14 residues. Trimming shortened V by 8 bases and J by 0 bases, and 14 bases separated the two germline ends. The CDR3 is CASSPLRVSYEQYF. For the CDR3, the DNA is TGTGCCAGCTCCCCCTTACGAGTCTCCTACGAGCAGTACTTC.

V is TRBV18 and J is TRBJ1-1; D remains ambiguous. Germline V CDR1 and CDR2: KGHSH, LQKENI. The CDR3 spans 16 residues. V was trimmed by 3 bases and J by 4 bases, leaving 18 bases between them. The CDR3 reads CASSPTANLEGTEAFF. Written as DNA, the CDR3 is TGTGCCAGCTCACCTACAGCCAACCTCGAGGGCACTGAAGCTTTCTTT.

This chain joins TRBV18 and TRBJ2-3; 10 positions agree with TRBD2. The CDR3 loop spans 18 amino acids. V dropped 4 bases and J dropped 3; count of bases not matched to a gene: 13. Germline CDR1 is KGHSH and CDR2 is LQKENI. For the CDR3, the DNA is TGTGCCAGCTCACTGGTGAAATTAGCGGGAGGTTCAACAGATACGCAGTATTTT. Its protein product is CASSLVKLAGGSTDTQYF. Together with reference TRBV18 and TRBJ2-3, the CDR3 gives the full variable domain: NAGVMQNPRHLVRRRGQEARLRCSPMKGHSHVYWYRQLPEEGLKFMVYLQKENIIDESGMPKERFSAEFPKEGPSILRIQQVVRGDSAAYFCASSLVKLAGGSTDTQYFGPGTRLTVL.

The V call is TRBV19, the J call TRBJ2-2, with TRBD1 as a possible D gene (6 bases). The germline V and J ends were trimmed by 5 bases and 1 base, with 17 bases remaining between them. This CDR3 has 17 amino acids. Germline loops: CDR1 LNHDA, CDR2 SQIVND (reference sequence). The chain's CDR3 is CASSQRAGTMNTGELFF. The CDR3 bases are TGTGCCAGTAGTCAGAGAGCCGGGACAATGAACACCGGGGAGCTGTTTTTT.

The chain is built from TRBV4-1 and TRBJ1-2; maybe TRBD1 (5 bases). V lost 1 base and J 4 bases, leaving 7 bases between the germline ends. Germline lookup yields CDR1 MGHRA and CDR2 YSYEKL. The CDR3 totals 13 residues. The DNA for the CDR3 is TGCGCCAGCAGCCAAGCAACAGGCTATGGCTACACCTTC. This encodes CASSQATGYGYTF.

This chain joins TRBV16 and TRBJ2-2; D is unresolved. V lost 0 bases, J lost 4 bases, and 6 bases lay in between. Germline V CDR1 and CDR2: KGHSY, FQNENV. This CDR3 is built from 14 residues. CDR3 sequence (DNA): TGTGCCAGCAGCCAATCGAGGTCCACCGGGGAGCTGTTTTTT. Protein product: CASSQSRSTGELFF. Based on the CDR3 plus reference TRBV16 and TRBJ2-2, the full variable domain is GEEVAQTPKHLVRGEGQKAKLYCAPIKGHSYVFWYQQVLKNEFKFLISFQNENVFDETGMPKERFSAKCLPNSPCSLEIQATKLEDSAVYFCASSQSRSTGELFFGEGSRLTVL.